Listed here are 10 T cell receptor beta chains from one sample, sequenced in a study of cytomegalovirus exposure and HLA in healthy donors. The PCR made use of 60 Vbeta and 13 Jbeta primers. The method was immunoSEQ multiplex PCR; TCRdb's version includes in-frame clones alone and lacks a portion of them. Among approximately 100,000 clones listed, roughly 80% were seen once. Sequencing was performed on PBMCs. These receptors all come from a female donor in good health and CMV-seropositive.

This chain uses TRBV2 with TRBJ2-5; 12 nucleotides align to TRBD2. This CDR3 has 15 residues. The ends lost 6 bases at V and 5 bases at J; junction bases unmatched: 7. The V gene's germline CDR1 is SNHLY and CDR2 FYNNEI. CDR3 sequence: CASRLAGGPGETQYF. Here the CDR3 DNA reads TGTGCCAGCAGACTAGCGGGGGGCCCCGGGGAGACCCAGTACTTC.

The gene calls are TRBV5-1 and TRBJ2-1, with D perhaps TRBD1 (5 bases). V was shortened by 5 bases and J by 0 bases, with 9 bases between the two germline ends. Germline V lookup: CDR1 SGHRS, CDR2 YFSETQ. The CDR3 spans 14 residues. CDR3 amino acids: CASSGASSYNEQFF. CDR3 nucleotide sequence: TGCGCCAGCAGTGGGGCGAGCTCCTACAATGAGCAGTTCTTC. The complete variable domain, with remaining parts taken from reference TRBV5-1 and TRBJ2-1, reads KAGVTQTPRYLIKTRGQQVTLSCSPISGHRSVSWYQQTPGQGLQFLFEYFSETQRNKGNFPGRFSGRQFSNSRSEMNVSTLELGDSALYLCASSGASSYNEQFFGPGTRLTVL.

This clone was seen a few times. The gene calls are TRBV11-2 and TRBJ1-2; D possibly corresponds to TRBD1 (6 bases). The CDR3 length is 15 residues. The germline V gene encodes CDR1 SGHAT and CDR2 FQNNGV. V dropped 1 base and J dropped 7 bases, with 16 bases sitting between them. The CDR3 reads CASSLGLGGAGGYTF. DNA for the CDR3: TGTGCCAGCAGCTTAGGACTTGGGGGGGCTGGTGGCTACACCTTC.

V gene TRBV11-2 combines with J gene TRBJ1-3, with a possible D match to TRBD1 (6 bases). Germline V CDR1 and CDR2: SGHAT, FQNNGV. The CDR3 contains 13 residues. The V gene lost 3 bases and the J gene lost 4 bases, with 7 bases spanning the gap. The CDR3 sequence: CASSFGQGNTIYF. CDR3 nucleotide sequence: TGTGCCAGCAGCTTCGGACAGGGAAACACCATATATTTT.

V usage is TRBV9 and J usage is TRBJ1-4, with 9 positions matching TRBD1. CDR1 is SGDLS and CDR2 is YYNGEE in the germline V gene. This CDR3 contains 16 residues. V was pared by 3 bases and J by 4 bases, with 7 bases of the junction left unmatched. In nucleotides, the CDR3 is TGTGCCAGCAGCGGGGGACAGGGTCGAGATAATGAAAAACTGTTTTTT. Protein product: CASSGGQGRDNEKLFF. Based on the CDR3 plus reference TRBV9 and TRBJ1-4, the full variable domain is DSGVTQTPKHLITATGQRVTLRCSPRSGDLSVYWYQQSLDQGLQFLIQYYNGEERAKGNILERFSAQQFPDLHSELNLSSLELGDSALYFCASSGGQGRDNEKLFFGSGTQLSVL.

The chain joins TRBV5-1 to TRBJ2-7; 12 bases are a match to TRBD2. V shed 3 bases, J shed 4 bases, and the junction held 11 bases outside the gene matches. The CDR3 runs to 17 residues. Per the germline V gene, CDR1 is SGHRS and CDR2 is YFSETQ. The CDR3 bases are TGCGCCAGCAGCTCCACTCCCCGGGGACTAGCGGGTTACGAGCAGTACTTC. It is translated as CASSSTPRGLAGYEQYF.

The chain carries TRBV7-9 and TRBJ1-6; possible D gene TRBD1, 5 bases. Deletions cut 1 base from V and 0 bases from J, with 13 bases between. The germline V gene encodes CDR1 SEHNR and CDR2 FQNEAQ (reference sequence). The CDR3 runs 18 residues. CDR3 bases: TGTGCCAGCAGCTTAGGACAGCAAACAAGCTCCTATAATTCACCCCTCCACTTT. It specifies CASSLGQQTSSYNSPLHF.

The CDR3 loop reads CASSDHTVNTEAFF. The CDR3 nucleotides are TGTGCCAGCAGTGACCACACAGTGAACACTGAAGCTTTCTTT. The chain links TRBV6-1 to TRBJ1-1; no firm D call. V was cut by 3 bases and J by 0 bases, with 8 bases left in between. Germline V gene sequence: CDR1 MNHNS, CDR2 SASEGT. This CDR3 region has 14 residues.

This sequence joins TRBV28 and TRBJ2-7; no definite D call. The V gene lost 0 bases and the J gene lost 9 bases, with 9 bases spanning the gap. There are 12 residues in the CDR3. Per the germline V gene, CDR1 is MDHEN and CDR2 is SYDVKM. Written as DNA, the CDR3 is TGTGCCAGCAGTTTATGGTCCTCCGGGCAGTACTTC. Its protein product is CASSLWSSGQYF. The full variable domain, in which reference TRBV28 and TRBJ2-7 provide the parts outside the CDR3, is DVKVTQSSRYLVKRTGEKVFLECVQDMDHENMFWYRQDPGLGLRLIYFSYDVKMKEKGDIPEGYSVSREKKERFSLILESASTNQTSMYLCASSLWSSGQYFGPGTRLTVT.

Written as DNA, the CDR3 is TGTGCCAGCTCACGGACAGGGAACCCCAATCAGCCCCAGCATTTT. Its protein product is CASSRTGNPNQPQHF. This rearrangement joins TRBV18 to TRBJ1-5, with TRBD1 matching 8 bases. The J segment lost 3 bases and the V segment lost 4 bases, leaving 5 bases of the junction unmatched. This CDR3 has 15 residues. The germline gives CDR1 KGHSH, CDR2 LQKENI.